The table lists the clone carrying this T cell receptor beta chain with a few counts. The CDR3 runs to 12 residues. Germline loops: CDR1 SEHNR, CDR2 FQNEAQ (reference sequence). The germline V and J ends were trimmed by 1 base and 8 bases, with 5 bases remaining between them. These data belong to a study of CD8+ T cells in alopecia areata. About the research overall: Those patients who were treated received oral tofacitinib, which was given at 5 to 10 mg twice daily for moderate-to-severe alopecia areata.

Both peripheral blood and punch biopsies of lesional scalp skin were obtained from patients who had alopecia areata. The authors extracted RNA and reverse transcribed it into cDNA as the sequencing template. Clones were read by immunoSEQ multiplex PCR, and TCRdb kept only the in-frame ones, dropping some. Of 100,000 to 150,000 clones listed, around 49% are singletons. The chain employs TRBV7-9 and TRBJ1-4; D unclear. The sequencing used CD8+ T cells sorted from blood, collected at week 0. This TCR derives from a human donor with alopecia areata. The CDR3 DNA reads as TGTGCCAGCAGCTTAGAGGCCGAAAAACTGTTTTTT. It specifies CASSLEAEKLFF.